The 2 T cell receptor beta chains below were found in one sample sequenced in a study of vaccination and CD4 T cells after COVID-19. Noted time point: late sampling 161 to 241 days after vaccination in a few convalescent patients. TCRdb re-derived calls from the PCR reads in MiXCR, one entry per CDR3 protein. The data hold around 37,000 distinct CDR3 sequences, with 35% to 40% observed a single time. The sequencing here drew on CD4+ T cells from blood, taken about 7 months after SARS-CoV-2 vaccination. The receptor source for this set is a human donor who had recovered from COVID-19.

In this sample, this clonotype turned up a few times. This rearrangement joins TRBV19 to TRBJ2-7, with 12 bases identical to TRBD2. Germline values: CDR1 LNHDA, CDR2 SQIVND (reference sequence). J gave up 7 bases and V 5 bases, and 12 bases lay outside the gene matches. The CDR3 covers 16 residues. The CDR3: CASSLGLAGTNDEQYF. The CDR3 nucleotides read TGTGCCAGTAGTCTTGGACTAGCGGGGACTAACGATGAGCAGTACTTC.

By its share, this clonotype is medium-sized. This sequence joins TRBV4-2 and TRBJ2-7; 10 bases agree with TRBD2. J gave up 0 bases and V 1 base, and 0 bases lay outside the gene matches. This CDR3 has 15 residues. Germline-derived CDR1 and CDR2 are LGHNA and YNFKEQ. DNA for the CDR3: TGTGCCAGCAGCCAAGGACTAGCGGGCTCCTACGAGCAGTACTTC. This sequence encodes CASSQGLAGSYEQYF.